These T cell receptor beta chains were read from a single sample in a study of blood T cells in healthy people across ages. TCRdb recomputed calls from the 5' RACE reads with MiXCR, one row per CDR3 protein. The sample lists 550,000 to 700,000 distinct CDR3 sequences, roughly a quarter seen once, with under 20% in the top ten. The sample comprised blood. Receptors originate from a woman in her sixties or seventies in good health. CDR3s include the opening cysteine and the closing phenylalanine or tryptophan. A D gene is named only where the DNA matches it firmly. Size values are once, few and many counts, or a class for expanded clones, and some rows have none.

v_call	clone_size	j_call	d_call	cdr3_nt	cdr3_aa
TRBV7-2	few	TRBJ1-6	-	TGTGCCAGCAGCTTATTGGAGTCAAATTCACCCCTCCACTTT	CASSLLESNSPLHF
TRBV4-1	-	TRBJ2-3	TRBD2	TGCGCCAGCAGCCAAGTTCCCCTAGCGGGGCCCACAGATACGCAGTATTTT	CASSQVPLAGPTDTQYF
TRBV18	-	TRBJ1-2	-	TGTGCCAGCTCCCCCAGCGACCCGGACTATGGCTACACCTTC	CASSPSDPDYGYTF
TRBV7-9	few	TRBJ2-7	-	TGTGCCAGCAGCATCATCGTGGGGGCCTACGAGCAGTACTTC	CASSIIVGAYEQYF
TRBV20-1	-	TRBJ2-2	TRBD2	TGCAGTGCTAGGCGGCGGGGGACGAACACCGGGGAGCTGTTTTTT	CSARRRGTNTGELFF
TRBV7-2	-	TRBJ1-6	-	TGTGCCAGCAGTTTCTTCTCCTATAATTCACCCCTCCACTTT	CASSFFSYNSPLHF
TRBV2	-	TRBJ1-2	TRBD1	TGTGCCAGCACCGCGACAGGGACCTACCTTAACTATGGCTACACCTTC	CASTATGTYLNYGYTF
TRBV7-2	-	TRBJ2-5	TRBD1	TGTGCCAGTCAAAGCCGACAGGGGGCGGTTTCGGGGACCCAGTACTTC	CASQSRQGAVSGTQYF
TRBV21-1	-	TRBJ1-5	-	TGTGCCAGCAGCAAAGCGGGGACAGGGAGGAAAACTCTTAGCAATCAGCCCCAGCATTTT	CASSKAGTGRKTLSNQPQHF
TRBV12-3/TRBV12-4	many	TRBJ2-2	-	TGTGCCAGCAGTTACCTGCGGAGCGAGGGCACCGGGGAGCTGTTTTTT	CASSYLRSEGTGELFF
TRBV7-2	-	TRBJ2-7	-	TGTGCCAGCAGCCGGGACTTGATAGCCTACGAGCAGTACTTC	CASSRDLIAYEQYF
TRBV29-1	few	TRBJ2-1	TRBD2	TGCAGCGTTGATTTGGGGGGGGTATCCAATGAGCAGTTCTTC	CSVDLGGVSNEQFF
TRBV29-1	-	TRBJ1-4	-	TGCAGCGCCGGACATCGGGCTAATGAAAAACTGTTTTTT	CSAGHRANEKLFF
TRBV20-1	-	TRBJ1-2	-	TGCAGTGCTCCAGACAGGTCCCCCTTAGGCTACACCTTC	CSAPDRSPLGYTF
TRBV9	-	TRBJ2-5	-	TGTGCCAGCAGCCCGGGTAACCCCACCGCTAGGGAGACCCAGTACTTC	CASSPGNPTARETQYF
TRBV7-9	few	TRBJ2-1	-	TGTGCCAGCAGCTCCCAGCGGACTATCAATGAGCAGTTCTTC	CASSSQRTINEQFF
TRBV19	-	TRBJ2-7	TRBD1	TGTGCCAGTAGTATCACACAGGGGGCCTACGAGCAGTACTTC	CASSITQGAYEQYF
TRBV7-2	few	TRBJ1-3	-	TGTGCCAGCAGCGCCAGTACGGGGGAAAACACCATATATTTT	CASSASTGENTIYF
TRBV15	few	TRBJ1-1	-	TGTGCCACCAGCAGAGATCAGGACAGAGCAACTATGAACACTGAAGCTTTCTTT	CATSRDQDRATMNTEAFF
TRBV5-6	-	TRBJ2-1	-	TGTGCCAGCAGCTTGGACTTCCGCTCCTACAATGAGCAGTTCTTC	CASSLDFRSYNEQFF
TRBV20-1	-	TRBJ2-1	-	TGCAGTGCTAGAGAGCCGCCGTTGCAGCGGAAGAACTACAATGAGCAGTTCTTC	CSAREPPLQRKNYNEQFF
TRBV9	-	TRBJ1-5	-	TGTGCCAGCAGCGTAGGCCAAGGGGGGGGGCTGCATTTT	CASSVGQGGGLHF
TRBV7-2	-	TRBJ1-4	TRBD1	TGTGCCAGCAGCTTAGAGGCCAGGGGGCCGGAAAAACTGTTTTTT	CASSLEARGPEKLFF
TRBV6-7	many	TRBJ2-5	-	TGTGCCAGCAGTTACAAGAACCTGCAAGAGACCCAGTACTTC	CASSYKNLQETQYF
TRBV7-8	few	TRBJ1-1	TRBD1	TGTGCCAGCAGCTCTTGGGGGGGACAGGGGTCGAACACTGAAGCTTTCTTT	CASSSWGGQGSNTEAFF
TRBV7-2	few	TRBJ2-3	TRBD2	TGTGCCAGCAGCTTAGGGGCGGGGGGGAAAACAGATACGCAGTATTTT	CASSLGAGGKTDTQYF
TRBV30	-	TRBJ2-7	-	TGTGCCCCACACTCGGGGACGGGAACCTACGAGCAGTACTTC	CAPHSGTGTYEQYF
TRBV24-1	-	TRBJ2-5	-	TGTGCCACCAGTGATTTAGGGAGGAGAGGAGAGACCCAGTACTTC	CATSDLGRRGETQYF
TRBV3-1	once	TRBJ1-6	-	TGTGCCAGCAGCCCAGACTGGAATTCACCCCTCCACTTT	CASSPDWNSPLHF
TRBV15	-	TRBJ2-5	-	TGTGCCACCAGCAGATGGGGAGAGACCCAGTACTTC	CATSRWGETQYF
TRBV4-1	few	TRBJ2-2	-	TGCGCCAGCGGCCAAGACGGAAGGCGGGGCCTCACCGGGGAGCTGTTTTTT	CASGQDGRRGLTGELFF
TRBV7-9	-	TRBJ1-3	-	TGTGCCAGCAGCTTGACATCGAGCTCTGGAAACACCACATATTTT	CASSLTSSSGNTTYF
TRBV6-2/TRBV6-3	-	TRBJ2-2	TRBD2	TGTGCCAGCACCTCACTAGCGGGGGCCTCCCTCGGGGAGCTGTTTTTT	CASTSLAGASLGELFF
TRBV7-2	-	TRBJ2-1	TRBD2	TGTGCCAGCAGCAATGGGGGAGGAGGGACTACCTACAATGAGCAGTTCTTC	CASSNGGGGTTYNEQFF
TRBV12-3/TRBV12-4	few	TRBJ2-1	TRBD2	TGTGCCAGCAGTCTCGCAACGCTAGCGGGGAGAGGCAATGAGCAGTTCTTC	CASSLATLAGRGNEQFF
TRBV29-1	-	TRBJ2-7	-	TGCAGCGTTGCAGACGGGTACTACGAGCAGTACTTC	CSVADGYYEQYF